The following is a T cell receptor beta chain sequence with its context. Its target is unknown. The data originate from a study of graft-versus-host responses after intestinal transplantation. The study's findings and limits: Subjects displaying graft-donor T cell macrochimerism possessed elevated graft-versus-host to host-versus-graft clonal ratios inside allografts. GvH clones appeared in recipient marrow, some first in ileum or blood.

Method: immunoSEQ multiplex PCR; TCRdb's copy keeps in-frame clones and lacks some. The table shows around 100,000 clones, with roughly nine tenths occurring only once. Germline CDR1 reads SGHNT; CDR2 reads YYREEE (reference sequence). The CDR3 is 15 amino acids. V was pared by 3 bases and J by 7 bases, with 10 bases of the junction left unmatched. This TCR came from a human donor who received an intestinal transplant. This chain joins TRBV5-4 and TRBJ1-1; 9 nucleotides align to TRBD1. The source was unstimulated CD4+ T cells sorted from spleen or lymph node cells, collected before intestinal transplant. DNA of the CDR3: TGTGCCAGCAGCTCCAGACCGGACAGGGGAAATGAAGCTTTCTTT. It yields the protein CASSSRPDRGNEAFF.